This T cell receptor beta chain derives from a study of cytomegalovirus exposure and HLA in healthy donors. V trimming: 8 bases; J trimming: 6 bases; junction bases outside the gene matches: 8. This CDR3 region has 14 residues. The V gene's germline CDR1 is MNHNS and CDR2 SASEGT. The study ran its PCR with 60 Vbeta and 13 Jbeta primers. The repertoire was sequenced with immunoSEQ multiplex PCR; TCRdb's copy has only in-frame clones and lacks some. The repertoire consists of fewer than 150,000 clones, with around 85% occurring once and the leading ten covering over 0.95%. V usage is TRBV6-1 and J usage is TRBJ2-2; 8 positions agree with TRBD1. The receptor's source is a female donor in good health and CMV-seronegative. The specimen sequenced was PBMCs. CDR3 sequence: CASCRDRQAGELFF. The CDR3 DNA is TGTGCCAGCTGCCGGGACAGGCAGGCCGGGGAGCTGTTTTTT.